This record looks at one T cell receptor beta chain sequence and its context. Its antigen remains unidentified. The genomic DNA of each subset was split evenly across several immunoSEQ plates. Here immunoSEQ multiplex PCR was the method, and the copy in TCRdb shows in-frame clones only, minus some. The sample consists of 1,400,000 or so clones, approximately 98.5% of them appearing once. The data were obtained in a study of shared clonotypes between healthy human individuals. Across the whole study: Contributing individuals were a couple of females and a few males aged 18 to 49. Study-wide points: The naive CD4 repertoires of several donors were compared, and roughly 5% of clonotypes were shared.

Deletions cut 0 bases from V and 3 bases from J, with 9 bases between. The CDR3 consists of 14 residues. Per the germline V gene, CDR1 is SGHNT and CDR2 is YYREEE (reference sequence). The receptor was derived from a man aged 25 to 40 in good health. The sequencing input was naive CD4+ T cells sorted from blood. Subset in this sample: CD45RA+ positively selected. The rearrangement joins TRBV5-4 to TRBJ1-1; no definite D call. The CDR3 DNA reads TGTGCCAGCAGCTTGGGAGGGAGCGACACTGAAGCTTTCTTT. Translated, it gives CASSLGGSDTEAFF. Filled out from reference TRBV5-4 and TRBJ1-1, the complete variable domain reads ETGVTQSPTHLIKTRGQQVTLRCSSQSGHNTVSWYQQALGQGPQFIFQYYREEENGRGNFPPRFSGLQFPNYSSELNVNALELDDSALYLCASSLGGSDTEAFFGQGTRLTVV.